These 26 T cell receptor beta chains were all obtained from the same sample, sequenced in a study of identical twins. TCRdb re-called the 5' RACE reads with MiXCR, one entry per CDR3 protein. This table has around 1.7 million distinct CDR3 sequences, less than 40% appearing once. What was sequenced was cord blood. These receptors came from a newborn girl in good health.

The rearrangement uses TRBV20-1 and TRBJ1-2; D unresolved. CDR1 is DFQATT and CDR2 is SNEGSKA in the germline V gene (reference sequence). The V end was cut by 0 bases, the J end by 4 bases, with 6 bases between. The CDR3 covers 12 residues. CDR3 sequence reads: CSARDDPYGYTF. Here the CDR3 DNA reads TGCAGTGCTAGAGATGACCCCTATGGCTACACCTTC.

This chain uses TRBV11-2 with TRBJ2-1; D is undetermined. V lost 6 bases, J lost 5 bases, and 17 bases lay in between. Germline V gives CDR1 SGHAT, CDR2 FQNNGV. The CDR3 is made up of 15 amino acids. The CDR3, as DNA: TGTGCCAGCAGTTCTCTTACGATGGCCCACAATGAGCAGTTCTTC. Translating it yields CASSSLTMAHNEQFF.

In its sample, this clonotype was seen a few times. Germline is not matched at one junction end, which may reflect a read error. The chain carries TRBV20-1 and TRBJ2-7; maybe TRBD1 (6 bases). Germline CDR1 is DFQATT and CDR2 is SNEGSKA (reference sequence). The CDR3 is made up of 13 amino acids. CDR3 amino acids: CSARGDRRYEQYF. CDR3 coding DNA: TGCAGTGCAAGAGGAGACAGGAGATACGAGCAGTACTTC.

This chain links TRBV11-2 with TRBJ2-1; tentatively, D is TRBD1 or TRBD2 (5 bases each). This CDR3 has 15 residues. The V gene lost 7 bases and the J gene lost 10 bases, with 23 bases spanning the gap. In germline, CDR1 is SGHAT, CDR2 FQNNGV. CDR3 protein: CASIRPGTFSYEQFF. DNA of the CDR3: TGTGCCAGCATCAGACCTGGGACCTTCTCCTACGAGCAGTTCTTC.

To note about this clonotype: This sequence may be a read error, since a much larger clone differs from it by one base. The V gene is TRBV29-1, the J gene TRBJ2-3, with TRBD2 identical over 13 bases. The CDR3 has 15 residues. Germline values: CDR1 SQVTM, CDR2 ANQGSEA. J gave up 2 bases and V 8 bases, and 7 bases lay outside the gene matches. The CDR3, as DNA: TGCAGCATTGGACTAGCGGGGGTCCCCACAGATACGCAGTATTTT. Protein sequence: CSIGLAGVPTDTQYF.

This clonotype was detected ten times or more. The chain has TRBV5-1 and TRBJ1-2, with TRBD1 matching over 10 bases. V lost 0 bases and J lost 2; bases outside the gene matches: 7. This CDR3 spans 17 amino acids. From germline, CDR1 is SGHRS and CDR2 YFSETQ. CDR3 loop: CASSLARGQGTNYGYTF. For the CDR3, the DNA is TGCGCCAGCAGCTTGGCCCGGGGACAGGGGACCAACTATGGCTACACCTTC. Filled out from reference TRBV5-1 and TRBJ1-2, the complete variable domain reads KAGVTQTPRYLIKTRGQQVTLSCSPISGHRSVSWYQQTPGQGLQFLFEYFSETQRNKGNFPGRFSGRQFSNSRSEMNVSTLELGDSALYLCASSLARGQGTNYGYTFGSGTRLTVV.

This chain uses TRBV9 with TRBJ2-1; the D gene is possibly TRBD2 (6 bases). CDR3 length: 16 amino acids. The V gene lost 3 bases and the J gene lost 4 bases, with 17 bases spanning the gap. CDR1 and CDR2 from the germline V gene are SGDLS and YYNGEE. In nucleotides, the CDR3 is TGTGCCAGCAGCGCCCGGGGACGGGGGACTTACAATGAGCAGTTCTTC. Its translation is CASSARGRGTYNEQFF.

This clonotype was counted only a few times. V gene TRBV4-2 combines with J gene TRBJ2-7; 8 nucleotides agree with TRBD2. The germline CDR1 and CDR2 sequences are LGHNA and YNFKEQ. V lost 4 bases to trimming and J lost 0 bases; unmatched junction nucleotides: 5. The CDR3 is 15 residues long. DNA of the CDR3: TGTGCCAGCAGCCGAGCGGGGGCGATCTCCTACGAGCAGTACTTC. Translated, it gives CASSRAGAISYEQYF.

This clonotype was counted between two and nine times. The rearrangement uses TRBV27 and TRBJ2-3; no firm D call. The CDR3 length is 16 residues. Trimming left V 0 bases short and J 2 bases short, with 12 bases between. CDR1 and CDR2 from the germline V gene are MNHEY and SMNVEV (reference sequence). The CDR3 coding sequence is TGTGCCAGCAGTTTATCCACCCTGGGGTCCACAGATACGCAGTATTTT. Translation gives CASSLSTLGSTDTQYF.

The sample holds a few counts of this clonotype. The V call is TRBV5-5, the J call TRBJ2-3; D is unclear. CDR3 length equals 15 residues. Germline values: CDR1 SGHKS, CDR2 YYEKEE (reference sequence). The V end lost 0 bases, the J end lost 2 bases, and 10 bases lay between the germline ends. In nucleotides, the CDR3 is TGTGCCAGCAGCTTGGCCCACCCTGACACAGATACGCAGTATTTT. Encoded protein: CASSLAHPDTDTQYF.

This rearrangement joins TRBV18 to TRBJ1-1; D possibly corresponds to TRBD1 (5 bases). Germline V lookup: CDR1 KGHSH, CDR2 LQKENI. V gave up 0 bases and J gave up 3 bases, with 11 bases separating them. This CDR3 is built from 15 residues. The CDR3 region has the DNA TGTGCCAGCTCACCACCGGGGGTAGGGGACACTGAAGCTTTCTTT. Its protein is CASSPPGVGDTEAFF.

The gene calls are TRBV4-1 and TRBJ2-7; 7 bases map to TRBD2. Looked up from germline, CDR1 is MGHRA and CDR2 is YSYEKL. The CDR3 is 15 residues long. Germline trimming cut 0 bases from V and 7 bases from J; bases unmatched to any gene: 9. In DNA, the CDR3 is TGCGCCAGCAGCCAAGAAGTGGCGGGAGCGCGAGAGCAGTACTTC. It is translated as CASSQEVAGAREQYF.

This clonotype was seen a handful of times. The CDR3 region has the DNA TGCAGCGTTGGGATTGCGGGGGGCACAGATACGCAGTATTTT. This gives the protein CSVGIAGGTDTQYF. The chain carries TRBV29-1 and TRBJ2-3; TRBD2 matches at 7 bases. The V segment lost 4 bases and the J segment 1 base; nucleotides outside the gene matches: 5. CDR3 length: 14 residues. Germline loops: CDR1 SQVTM, CDR2 ANQGSEA.

In its sample, this clonotype was seen a few times. The chain is built from TRBV6-1 and TRBJ1-2, with D possibly being TRBD1 (6 bases). V lost 2 bases and J lost 0, with 10 bases in between. Germline CDR1 MNHNS, CDR2 SASEGT. CDR3 length: 15 amino acids. The CDR3 protein is CASSELAGANYGYTF. The DNA of the CDR3 is TGTGCCAGCAGTGAATTAGCAGGGGCTAACTATGGCTACACCTTC.

This clonotype was found a few times. This chain joins TRBV20-1 and TRBJ2-1; D is possibly TRBD1 (5 bases). The CDR3 has 13 amino acids. Looked up from germline, CDR1 is DFQATT and CDR2 is SNEGSKA (reference sequence). Trimming took 3 bases from V and 4 from J, leaving 10 bases between them. CDR3 protein: CSASGHRYNEQFF. CDR3 nucleotides: TGCAGTGCTAGTGGTCACAGGTACAATGAGCAGTTCTTC.

This clonotype appeared once. A read error may explain this, as a much larger clone is one base away. CDR3 sequence (DNA): TGCAGTGCCGTCTACCGAAGGACAGGGAGCTACGAGCGGTACTTC. This sequence encodes CSAVYRRTGSYERYF. The gene calls are TRBV20-1 and TRBJ2-5, with 8 bases matching TRBD1. The length of the CDR3 is 15 residues. J gave up 13 bases and V 6 bases, and 22 bases lay outside the gene matches. Germline V gene sequence: CDR1 DFQATT, CDR2 SNEGSKA (reference sequence).

The V gene is TRBV20-1, the J gene TRBJ2-7; perhaps TRBD1 as D (5 bases). Between the trimmed V and J ends, which lost 1 base and 2 bases, there was a span of 21 bases. CDR1 is DFQATT, CDR2 SNEGSKA, per germline (reference sequence). The CDR3 runs 17 residues. CDR3 loop: CSARASLTEPIPYEQYF. CDR3 DNA: TGCAGTGCTAGAGCTTCCCTGACAGAACCGATTCCCTACGAGCAGTACTTC.

V usage is TRBV19 and J usage is TRBJ2-7; no firm D call. The CDR3 extends over 13 amino acids. The germline V gene encodes CDR1 LNHDA and CDR2 SQIVND (reference sequence). Trimming stripped 1 base from V and 3 bases from J, with 7 bases between. CDR3 amino acids: CASSIGLLYEQYF. DNA of the CDR3: TGTGCCAGTAGTATAGGACTCCTCTACGAGCAGTACTTC.

The chain joins TRBV20-1 to TRBJ2-3, with 16 bases aligning to TRBD2. This CDR3 has 17 amino acids. Per the germline V gene, CDR1 is DFQATT and CDR2 is SNEGSKA (reference sequence). V lost 5 bases and J lost 5; bases outside the gene matches: 10. CDR3 loop: CSASGTSGGAWVDTQYF. DNA for the CDR3: TGCAGTGCTTCCGGGACTAGCGGGGGGGCGTGGGTAGATACGCAGTATTTT.

V and J are TRBV10-3 and TRBJ1-5; D may be TRBD1 (5 bases). V was cut by 2 bases and J by 3 bases, with 14 bases left in between. The CDR3 totals 16 residues. Germline lookup yields CDR1 ENHRY and CDR2 SYGVKD. The CDR3 DNA reads TGTGCCATCAGTGAGGGGCAGGGCTCTACCAATCAGCCCCAGCATTTT. It codes for CAISEGQGSTNQPQHF.

The CDR3 region has the DNA TGTGCCAGCTCCCAACAACAGGGGTTGGACAGGGGATCCTATGGCTACACCTTC. Translated, it gives CASSQQQGLDRGSYGYTF. The V gene is TRBV18, the J gene TRBJ1-2; the match to TRBD1 covers 9 bases. Germline CDR1 is KGHSH and CDR2 is LQKENI. The CDR3 is 18 residues long. V trimming: 6 bases; J trimming: 4 bases; junction bases outside the gene matches: 18.

The V gene is TRBV13, the J gene TRBJ2-1; the D gene is possibly TRBD2 (6 bases). The J call may be wrong; the DNA end is better matched by TRBJ2-7. The CDR3 consists of 15 residues. CDR1 and CDR2 (germline): PRHDT, FYEKMQ (reference sequence). The CDR3 coding sequence is TGTGCCAGCAGCTCCGGGACTGTAACCTACAATGAGCAGTACTTC. Residues: CASSSGTVTYNEQYF.

The chain uses TRBV20-1 and TRBJ2-4; D remains unclear. V dropped 3 bases and J dropped 0 bases, with 9 bases sitting between them. The CDR3 consists of 14 residues. CDR1 is DFQATT and CDR2 is SNEGSKA in the germline V gene (reference sequence). CDR3 region: CSASVNLAKNIQYF. The DNA of the CDR3 is TGCAGTGCTAGTGTCAACTTAGCCAAAAACATTCAGTACTTC.

This clonotype was detected many times. The V gene is TRBV20-1, the J gene TRBJ2-3; 8 bases fit TRBD1. Germline V gene data show CDR1 as DFQATT and CDR2 as SNEGSKA (reference sequence). The CDR3 has 11 amino acids. As DNA, the CDR3 is TGCAGCGCAGGGGGCGCAGATACGCAGTATTTT. This sequence encodes CSAGGADTQYF.

The gene calls are TRBV12-3 or TRBV12-4 and TRBJ2-1; no clear D. V was trimmed by 3 bases and J by 10 bases, leaving 10 bases between them. CDR3 size: 12 residues. Written as DNA, the CDR3 is TGTGCCAGCAGTTTTCCCTCCTACGAGCAGTTCTTC. The encoded protein is CASSFPSYEQFF.

As concerns this clonotype: A junction boundary mismatches the germline segment, possibly from a read error. The chain recombines TRBV12-3 or TRBV12-4 with TRBJ2-1; D is uncertain. This CDR3 comprises 14 residues. The CDR3 sequence is CASTLVPSVAGQFF. The CDR3 DNA is TGTGCCAGCACTTTAGTTCCGTCGGTGGCAGGGCAGTTCTTC.